This TCR beta chain was sequenced for a study of shared clonotypes between healthy human individuals. Study-wide points: A generally larger estimated richness was seen in naive subsets than in memory subsets. Sampling covered blood only; tissue repertoires likely differ. With few donors, the genetic and exposure-history diversity represented was limited.

In the sorted-subset replicate PCRs, 200 ng DNA, 25,000 to 30,000 T cell genomes, was used. Sequenced by immunoSEQ multiplex PCR; TCRdb stores in-frame clones only, minus some. The profile shows over 850,000 clones, approximately 80% of them singletons. This CDR3 spans 15 amino acids. CDR1 is LNHDA, CDR2 SQIVND, per germline (reference sequence). V dropped 4 bases and J dropped 6; count of bases not matched to a gene: 5. Details on this clone: Its specificity is unknown.

The TCR originated in a man aged 18-30 years in good health. Some clones in this sample may be carry-over from other donors' samples. Material: memory CD4+ T cells from PBMCs. Subset specified: CD45RA-negative fraction. This chain uses TRBV19 with TRBJ1-4; 10 positions agree with TRBD1. The CDR3 DNA reads as TGTGCCAGTAGTAGGTACGGGACAGGGGATGAAAAACTGTTTTTT. Residues: CASSRYGTGDEKLFF.